This TCR beta chain was recorded in a study of T cells in Graves' hyperthyroidism and ophthalmopathy. RNA transcripts gave rise to amplified TCR beta CDR3 regions. A set of HTBI primers served as the primers for a first-round RT-PCR of the TCR CDR3. TCRdb re-called the multiplex PCR reads through MiXCR, storing one row per CDR3 protein. The table records 400,000 to 500,000 distinct CDR3 sequences, approximately 15% of them present only once. The V gene's germline CDR1 is SGHDT and CDR2 YYEEEE. V was cut by 4 bases and J by 1 base, with 11 bases left in between. The CDR3 sequence is 14 residues long. General observations from the study: Blood also held most thyroid clonotypes expanded beyond 0.001. Ophthalmopathy was told apart from stable hyperthyroidism by a 13 V-J model.

Details on this clonotype: Its target is unknown.

The gene calls are TRBV5-6 and TRBJ2-5, with D maybe TRBD2 (5 bases). What was sequenced was blood. The clonotype was recovered from a woman younger than 35 with Graves' hyperthyroidism. CDR3 residues: CASSRGGIQETQYF. CDR3 coding DNA: TGTGCCAGCAGCCGAGGAGGAATCCAAGAGACCCAGTACTTC.